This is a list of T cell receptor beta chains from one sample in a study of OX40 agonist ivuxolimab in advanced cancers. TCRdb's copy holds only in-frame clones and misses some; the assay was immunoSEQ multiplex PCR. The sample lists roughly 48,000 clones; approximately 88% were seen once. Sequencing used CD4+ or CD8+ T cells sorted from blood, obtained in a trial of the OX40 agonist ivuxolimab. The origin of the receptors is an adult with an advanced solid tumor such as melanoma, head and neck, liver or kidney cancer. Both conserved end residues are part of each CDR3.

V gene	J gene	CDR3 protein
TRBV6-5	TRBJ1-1	CASRSGTGDTEAFF
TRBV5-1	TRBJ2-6	CASSQQGTSGANVLTF
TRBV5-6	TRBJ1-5	CASSDGTGPFQPQHF
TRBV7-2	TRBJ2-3	CASSVQGGSTDTQYF
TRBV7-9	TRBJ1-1	CASSYRGGSLRNTEAFF
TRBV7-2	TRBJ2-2	CASSLIPGPTGELFF
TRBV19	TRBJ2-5	CASSPGTGSRTQYF
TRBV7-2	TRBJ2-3	CASSSPSGGITDTQYF
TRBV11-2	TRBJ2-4	CASSLEWGSKNIQYF
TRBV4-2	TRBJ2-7	CASSQPGPKQYF
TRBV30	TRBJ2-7	CAWRPASSYEQYF
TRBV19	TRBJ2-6	CASTRPGDSGANVLTF
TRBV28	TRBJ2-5	CASSKQEETQYF
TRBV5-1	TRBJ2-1	CASSLVVTGGLTGNEQFF
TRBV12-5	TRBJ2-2	CASAPDRAAAGELFF
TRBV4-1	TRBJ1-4	CASSPGTGTFGEKLFF
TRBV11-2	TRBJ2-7	CASSFLVGGRALYEQYF
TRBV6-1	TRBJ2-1	CASSWMRGDEQFF
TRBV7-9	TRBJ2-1	CASSGFRDRVVPYNEQFF
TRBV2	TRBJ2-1	CASSEKRTGGLYNEQFF
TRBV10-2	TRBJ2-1	CASSDLGGLQFF
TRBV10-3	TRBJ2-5	CAISESFSSETQYF
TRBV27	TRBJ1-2	CASSFEGNYGYTF
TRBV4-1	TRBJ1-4	CASSQVGLATNEKLFF
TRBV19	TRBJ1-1	CASSPVTPGMGTEAFF
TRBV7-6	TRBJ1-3	CASSLAATVLSGNTIYF
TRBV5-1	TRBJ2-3	CASSLGGRDTQYF
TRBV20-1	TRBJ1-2	CSAKDYGYTF
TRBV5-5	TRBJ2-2	CASSSVELGGAGTGELFF
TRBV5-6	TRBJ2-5	CASSPAAQETQYF
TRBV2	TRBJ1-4	CGGRGRGSEKLFF
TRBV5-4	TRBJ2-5	CASSLSPIQETQYF
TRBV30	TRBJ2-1	CAWSTGLADNEQFF
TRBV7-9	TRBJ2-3	CASSLASGSTDTQYF
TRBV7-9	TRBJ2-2	CASSLALAGVGELFF
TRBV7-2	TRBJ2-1	CASSSWLADNNEQFF
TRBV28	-	CASSRTESSYEQYF
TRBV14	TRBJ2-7	CASSQGLGWAFYEQYF
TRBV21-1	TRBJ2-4	CASSKANRDIQYF
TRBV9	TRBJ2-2	CASSVAWAGELFF
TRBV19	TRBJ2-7	CVAGGRATKTYEQYF